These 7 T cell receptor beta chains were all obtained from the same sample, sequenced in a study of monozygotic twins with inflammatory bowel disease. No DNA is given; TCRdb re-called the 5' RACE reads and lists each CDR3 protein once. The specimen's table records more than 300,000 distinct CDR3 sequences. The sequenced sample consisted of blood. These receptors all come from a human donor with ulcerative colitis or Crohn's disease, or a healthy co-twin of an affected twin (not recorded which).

CDR3 region: CASSQILRGWNGYTF. The rearrangement uses TRBV4-3 and TRBJ1-2; TCRdb gives TRBD1 as the D gene, but with no DNA this cannot be confirmed. The V gene's germline CDR1 is LGHNA and CDR2 YSLEER. The CDR3 loop spans 15 amino acids.

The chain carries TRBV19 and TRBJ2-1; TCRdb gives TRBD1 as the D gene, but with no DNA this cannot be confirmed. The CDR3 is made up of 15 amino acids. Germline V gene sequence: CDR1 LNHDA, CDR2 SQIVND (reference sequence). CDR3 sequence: CASSIMGQAYNEQFF.

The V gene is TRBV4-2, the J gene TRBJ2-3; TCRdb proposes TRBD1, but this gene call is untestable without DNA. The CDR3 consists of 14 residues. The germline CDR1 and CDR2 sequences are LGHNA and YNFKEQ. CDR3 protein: CASSQDQKGDTQYF.

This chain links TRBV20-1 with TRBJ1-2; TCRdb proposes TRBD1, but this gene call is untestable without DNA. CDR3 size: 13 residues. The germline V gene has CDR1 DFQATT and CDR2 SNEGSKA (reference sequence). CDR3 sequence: CSADRGQGYGYTF.

The CDR3 region is CASSKGPRGTGSYNEQFF. The V call is TRBV21-1, the J call TRBJ2-1; the TRBD1 assignment by TCRdb is unverifiable without DNA. TRBV21-1 is a listed pseudogene. This CDR3 comprises 18 residues.

CDR3 region: CAWRATDRFSTGELFF. This chain joins TRBV30 and TRBJ2-2; TCRdb outputs TRBD1, but without DNA this stays unchecked. From germline, CDR1 is GTSNPN and CDR2 SVGIG (reference sequence). This CDR3 spans 16 amino acids.

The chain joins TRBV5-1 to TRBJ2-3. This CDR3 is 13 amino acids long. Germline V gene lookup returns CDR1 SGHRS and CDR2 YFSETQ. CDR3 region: CASSLNSADTQYF.